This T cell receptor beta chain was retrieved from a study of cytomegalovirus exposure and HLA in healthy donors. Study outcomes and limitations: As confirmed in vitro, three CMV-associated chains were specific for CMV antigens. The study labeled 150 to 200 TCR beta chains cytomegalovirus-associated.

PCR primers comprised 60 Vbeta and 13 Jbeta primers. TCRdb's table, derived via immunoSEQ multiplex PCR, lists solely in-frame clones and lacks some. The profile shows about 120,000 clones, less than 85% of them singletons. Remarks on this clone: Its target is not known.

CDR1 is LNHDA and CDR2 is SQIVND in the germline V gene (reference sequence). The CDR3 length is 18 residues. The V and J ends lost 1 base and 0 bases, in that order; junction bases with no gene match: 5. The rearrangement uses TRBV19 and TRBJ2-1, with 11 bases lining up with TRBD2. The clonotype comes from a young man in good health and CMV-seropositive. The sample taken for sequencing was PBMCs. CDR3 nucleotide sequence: TGTGCCAGTAGTATAGGACTAGCGGGGCTCAGCTCCTACAATGAGCAGTTCTTC. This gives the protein CASSIGLAGLSSYNEQFF.